This entry concerns a single T cell receptor (beta chain). The CDR3 runs to 12 residues. Assay used: immunoSEQ multiplex PCR; TCRdb lists only in-frame clones, some missing. The data show about 28,000 clones, around 92% seen once. This record belongs to a study of control samples from healthy donors and cancer patients. The chain links TRBV21-1 to TRBJ2-7; the DNA was not compared with TRBD1, the D call given in the table. TRBV21-1 corresponds to a pseudogene. Sequencing input: PBMCs. The TCR comes from a man between 50 and 59 years old with lung cancer. CDR3 coding DNA: TGTGCCAGCAGTCCCTGTAGGGGCGAGCAGTACTTC. It encodes CASSPCRGEQYF.